These 9 T cell receptor beta chains share one sample of origin, sequenced in a study of blood T cell repertoires in COVID-19. The data were produced by immunoSEQ multiplex PCR, yet TCRdb's version contains in-frame clones alone and is incomplete. The sample has 130,000 to 150,000 clones, over 70% seen once. Sequenced material: peripheral blood. The receptors shown here come from a man at least 80 years old with acute or convalescent COVID-19.

The chain combines TRBV6-5 with TRBJ2-1, with 12 bases identical to TRBD2. Germline V lookup: CDR1 MNHEY, CDR2 SVGAGI. The CDR3 is 15 residues long. The V gene end was trimmed by 4 bases and the J gene end by 9 bases; junction bases not matched to a gene: 7. CDR3 region: CASSFDLAGGVEQFF. In nucleotides, the CDR3 is TGTGCCAGCAGTTTCGACCTAGCGGGAGGGGTTGAGCAGTTCTTC.

The chain links TRBV3-1 (or the pseudogene TRBV3-2) to TRBJ1-6; 7 nucleotides line up with TRBD1. Trimming removed 2 bases from V and 6 bases from J; junction bases left unmatched: 7. The CDR3 has 16 residues. Germline CDR1 LGHDT, CDR2 YNNKEL (reference sequence). The CDR3: CASSQNTGVSNSPLHF. The CDR3, as DNA: TGTGCCAGCAGCCAAAATACAGGGGTCAGTAATTCACCCCTCCACTTT.

V is TRBV5-1 and J is TRBJ2-5, with no clear D. Germline assignment: CDR1 SGHRS and CDR2 YFSETQ. V was shortened by 4 bases and J by 3 bases, with 4 bases between the two germline ends. The CDR3 totals 11 residues. This CDR3 reads CASSAKETQYF. The DNA for the CDR3 is TGCGCCAGCAGCGCGAAAGAGACCCAGTACTTC.

V usage is TRBV5-4 and J usage is TRBJ2-2, with unresolved D. Germline assignment: CDR1 SGHNT and CDR2 YYREEE (reference sequence). There are 17 residues in the CDR3. The germline V and J ends were trimmed by 2 bases and 0 bases, with 14 bases remaining between them. The CDR3 DNA follows: TGTGCCAGCAGCTTCGTGCTCGCGAGCGCGAACACCGGGGAGCTGTTTTTT. This gives the protein CASSFVLASANTGELFF.

The chain is built from TRBV13 and TRBJ1-4; possible D gene TRBD1, 5 bases. Germline V gene data show CDR1 as PRHDT and CDR2 as FYEKMQ (reference sequence). The CDR3 spans 14 residues. Trimming removed 5 bases from V and 4 bases from J, with 11 bases in between. The CDR3 nucleotides read TGTGCCAGCAGCCACAGGACCCTTAATGAAAAACTGTTTTTT. It is translated as CASSHRTLNEKLFF.

This sequence joins TRBV5-8 and TRBJ1-2; 10 nucleotides agree with TRBD1. CDR1 is SGHTS and CDR2 is YDEGEE in the germline V gene. CDR3 length equals 15 residues. Trimming at V came to 8 bases and at J to 4 bases, leaving 11 bases not matched to a gene. CDR3 amino acids: CASRYGQGGLYGYTF. CDR3 coding DNA: TGTGCCAGTCGATATGGACAGGGGGGCCTCTATGGCTACACCTTC.

J is TRBJ2-3 and V is TRBV9; possible D gene TRBD1, 6 bases. The germline gives CDR1 SGDLS, CDR2 YYNGEE. The V and J ends lost 4 bases and 1 base respectively, with 13 bases between them. This CDR3 contains 15 residues. CDR3 sequence: CASSPGAIRTDTQYF. DNA for the CDR3: TGTGCCAGCAGCCCAGGGGCCATACGCACAGATACGCAGTATTTT. Using reference TRBV9 and TRBJ2-3 for the parts outside the CDR3, the full variable domain is DSGVTQTPKHLITATGQRVTLRCSPRSGDLSVYWYQQSLDQGLQFLIQYYNGEERAKGNILERFSAQQFPDLHSELNLSSLELGDSALYFCASSPGAIRTDTQYFGPGTRLTVL.

This chain uses TRBV28 with TRBJ1-4, with D perhaps matching TRBD1 (6 bases). Per germline, CDR1 MDHEN and CDR2 SYDVKM. Between the trimmed V and J ends, which lost 4 bases and 5 bases, there was a span of 17 bases. The CDR3 has 16 amino acids. The CDR3 spells CASSSLQGGLNEKLFF. CDR3 nucleotide sequence: TGTGCCAGCAGTTCACTACAGGGTGGGCTAAATGAAAAACTGTTTTTT.

The chain joins TRBV28 to TRBJ1-1; D is undetermined. CDR3 size: 13 residues. V lost 6 bases and J lost 0, with 8 bases in between. Germline lookup yields CDR1 MDHEN and CDR2 SYDVKM. The CDR3 loop is CASSTNMNTEAFF. DNA for the CDR3: TGTGCCAGCAGCACAAATATGAACACTGAAGCTTTCTTT.